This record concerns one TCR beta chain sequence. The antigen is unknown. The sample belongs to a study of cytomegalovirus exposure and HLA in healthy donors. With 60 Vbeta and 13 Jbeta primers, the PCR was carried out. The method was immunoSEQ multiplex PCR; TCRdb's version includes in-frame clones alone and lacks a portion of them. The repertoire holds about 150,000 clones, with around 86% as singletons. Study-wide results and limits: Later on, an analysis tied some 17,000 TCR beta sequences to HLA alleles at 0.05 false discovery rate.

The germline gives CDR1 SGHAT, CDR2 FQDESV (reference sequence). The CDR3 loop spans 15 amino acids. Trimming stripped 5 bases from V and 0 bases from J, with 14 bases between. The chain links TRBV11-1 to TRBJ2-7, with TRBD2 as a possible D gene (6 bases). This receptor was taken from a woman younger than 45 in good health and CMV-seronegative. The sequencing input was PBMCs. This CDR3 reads CASSVDGGSSYEQYF. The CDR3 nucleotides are TGTGCCAGCAGCGTGGACGGAGGGAGCTCCTACGAGCAGTACTTC.